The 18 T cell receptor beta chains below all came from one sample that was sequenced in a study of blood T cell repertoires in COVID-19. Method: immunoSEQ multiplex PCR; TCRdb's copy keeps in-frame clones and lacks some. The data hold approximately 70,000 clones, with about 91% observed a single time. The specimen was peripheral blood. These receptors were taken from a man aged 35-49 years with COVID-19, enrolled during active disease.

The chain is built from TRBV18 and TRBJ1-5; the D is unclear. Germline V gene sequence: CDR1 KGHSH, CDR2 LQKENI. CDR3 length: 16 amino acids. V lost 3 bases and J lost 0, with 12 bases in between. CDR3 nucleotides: TGTGCCAGCTCACCTTTGTCTCCCCGTAGCAATCAGCCCCAGCATTTT. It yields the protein CASSPLSPRSNQPQHF.

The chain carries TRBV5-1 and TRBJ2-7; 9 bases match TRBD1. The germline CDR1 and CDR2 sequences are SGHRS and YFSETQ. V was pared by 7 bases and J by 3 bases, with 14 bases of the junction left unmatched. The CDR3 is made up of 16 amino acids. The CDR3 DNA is TGCGCCAGCCTAAGAGACGTCCGGGACAGGGTCTACGAGCAGTACTTC. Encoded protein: CASLRDVRDRVYEQYF.

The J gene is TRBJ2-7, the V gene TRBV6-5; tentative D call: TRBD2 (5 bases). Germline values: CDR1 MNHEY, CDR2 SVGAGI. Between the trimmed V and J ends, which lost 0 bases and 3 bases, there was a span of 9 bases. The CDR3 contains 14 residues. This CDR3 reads CASSYSQEDYEQYF. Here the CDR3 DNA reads TGTGCCAGCAGTTACTCGCAGGAGGACTACGAGCAGTACTTC.

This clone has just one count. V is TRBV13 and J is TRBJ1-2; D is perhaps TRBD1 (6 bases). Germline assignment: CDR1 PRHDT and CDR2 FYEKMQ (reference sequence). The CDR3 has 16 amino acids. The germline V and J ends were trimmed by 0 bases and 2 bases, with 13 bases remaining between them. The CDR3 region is CASSLGPRGQNYGYTF. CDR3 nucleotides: TGTGCCAGCAGCTTAGGTCCCAGGGGTCAAAACTATGGCTACACCTTC.

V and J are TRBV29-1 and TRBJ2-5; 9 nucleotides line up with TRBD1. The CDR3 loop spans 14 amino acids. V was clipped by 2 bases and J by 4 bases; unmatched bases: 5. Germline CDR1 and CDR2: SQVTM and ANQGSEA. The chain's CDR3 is CSVEPDRGRETQYF. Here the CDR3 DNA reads TGCAGCGTTGAACCGGACAGGGGAAGAGAGACCCAGTACTTC. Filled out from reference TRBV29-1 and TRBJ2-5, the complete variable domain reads SAVISQKPSRDICQRGTSLTIQCQVDSQVTMMFWYRQQPGQSLTLIATANQGSEATYESGFVIDKFPISRPNLTFSTLTVSNMSPEDSSIYLCSVEPDRGRETQYFGPGTRLLVL.

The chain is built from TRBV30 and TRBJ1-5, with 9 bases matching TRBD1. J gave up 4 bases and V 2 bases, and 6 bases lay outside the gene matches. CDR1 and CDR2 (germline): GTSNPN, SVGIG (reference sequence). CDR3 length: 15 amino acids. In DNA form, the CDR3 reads TGTGCCTGGAGTCCGGGACAGGGTGGGAATCAGCCCCAGCATTTT. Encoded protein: CAWSPGQGGNQPQHF.

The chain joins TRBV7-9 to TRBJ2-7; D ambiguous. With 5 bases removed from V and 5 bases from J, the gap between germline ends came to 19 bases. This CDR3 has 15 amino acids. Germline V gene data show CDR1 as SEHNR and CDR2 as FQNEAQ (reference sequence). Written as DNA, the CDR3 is TGTGCCAGCAGCCAGGCTTCGGCCGTCCACCACGAGCAGTACTTC. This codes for CASSQASAVHHEQYF.

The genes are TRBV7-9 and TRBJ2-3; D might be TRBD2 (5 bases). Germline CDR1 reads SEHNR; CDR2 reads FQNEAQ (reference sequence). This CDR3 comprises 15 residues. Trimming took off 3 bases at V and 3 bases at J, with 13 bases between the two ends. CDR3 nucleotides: TGTGCCAGCAGCTTCTGGAATGGGGAGACAGATACGCAGTATTTT. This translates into CASSFWNGETDTQYF.

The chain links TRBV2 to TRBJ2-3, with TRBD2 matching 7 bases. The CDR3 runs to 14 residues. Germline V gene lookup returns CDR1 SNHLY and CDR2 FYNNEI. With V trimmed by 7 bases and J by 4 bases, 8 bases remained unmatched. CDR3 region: CASKAGLVSDTQYF. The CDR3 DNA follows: TGTGCCAGCAAAGCTGGACTAGTCTCAGATACGCAGTATTTT.

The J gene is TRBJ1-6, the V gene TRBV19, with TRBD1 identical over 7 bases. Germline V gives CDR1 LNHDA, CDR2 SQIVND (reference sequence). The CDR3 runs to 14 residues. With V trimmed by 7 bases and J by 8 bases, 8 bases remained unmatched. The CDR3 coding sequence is TGTGCCAGTAACGGACAGGTGTTATATTCACCCCTCCACTTT. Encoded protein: CASNGQVLYSPLHF.

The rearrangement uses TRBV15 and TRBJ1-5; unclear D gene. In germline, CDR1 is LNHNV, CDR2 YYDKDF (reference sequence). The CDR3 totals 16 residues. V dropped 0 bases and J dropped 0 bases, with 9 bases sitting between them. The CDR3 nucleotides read TGTGCCACCAGCAGAGATTTCGGTTTTAGCAATCAGCCCCAGCATTTT. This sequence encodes CATSRDFGFSNQPQHF.

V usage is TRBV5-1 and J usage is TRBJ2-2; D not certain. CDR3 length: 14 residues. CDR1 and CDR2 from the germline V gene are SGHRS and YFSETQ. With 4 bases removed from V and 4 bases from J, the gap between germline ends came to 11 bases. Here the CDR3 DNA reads TGCGCCAGCAGCGGAATGTCGGGCACCGGGGAGCTGTTTTTT. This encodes CASSGMSGTGELFF. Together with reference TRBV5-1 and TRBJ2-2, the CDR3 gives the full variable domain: KAGVTQTPRYLIKTRGQQVTLSCSPISGHRSVSWYQQTPGQGLQFLFEYFSETQRNKGNFPGRFSGRQFSNSRSEMNVSTLELGDSALYLCASSGMSGTGELFFGEGSRLTVL.

The CDR3 region is CASSPVGTGRKLFF. The DNA for the CDR3 is TGTGCCAGCAGTCCCGTTGGGACAGGGAGAAAACTGTTTTTT. The chain is built from TRBV2 and TRBJ1-4, with TRBD1 matching 9 bases. The CDR3 is made up of 14 amino acids. With V trimmed by 5 bases and J by 10 bases, 8 bases remained unmatched. The germline V gene encodes CDR1 SNHLY and CDR2 FYNNEI.

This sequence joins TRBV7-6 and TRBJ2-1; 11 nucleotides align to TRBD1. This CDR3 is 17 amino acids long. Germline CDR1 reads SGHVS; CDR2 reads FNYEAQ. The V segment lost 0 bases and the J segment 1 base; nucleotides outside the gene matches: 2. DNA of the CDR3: TGTGCCAGCAGCTTAGCAGGACAGGGGGCTTCCTACAATGAGCAGTTCTTC. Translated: CASSLAGQGASYNEQFF.

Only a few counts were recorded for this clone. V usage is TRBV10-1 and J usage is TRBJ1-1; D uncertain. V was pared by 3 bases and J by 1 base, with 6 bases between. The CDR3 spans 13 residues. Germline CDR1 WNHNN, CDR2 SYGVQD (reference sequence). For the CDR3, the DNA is TGCGCCAGCAGTGAACACACGAACACTGAAGCTTTCTTT. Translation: CASSEHTNTEAFF.

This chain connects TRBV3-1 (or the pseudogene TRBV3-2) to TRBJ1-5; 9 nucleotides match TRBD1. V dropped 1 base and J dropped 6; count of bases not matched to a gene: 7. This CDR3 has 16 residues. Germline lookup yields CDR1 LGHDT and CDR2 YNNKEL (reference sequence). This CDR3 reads CASSQATGTGSQPQHF. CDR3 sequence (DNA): TGTGCCAGCAGCCAAGCCACCGGGACAGGGTCTCAGCCCCAGCATTTT.

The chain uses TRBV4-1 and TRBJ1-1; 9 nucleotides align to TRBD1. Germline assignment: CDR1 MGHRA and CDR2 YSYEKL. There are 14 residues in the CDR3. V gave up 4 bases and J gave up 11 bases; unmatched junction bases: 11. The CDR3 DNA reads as TGCGCCAGCAGCCCCCGGGACAGGGACGTCTCTGCTTTCTTT. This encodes CASSPRDRDVSAFF.

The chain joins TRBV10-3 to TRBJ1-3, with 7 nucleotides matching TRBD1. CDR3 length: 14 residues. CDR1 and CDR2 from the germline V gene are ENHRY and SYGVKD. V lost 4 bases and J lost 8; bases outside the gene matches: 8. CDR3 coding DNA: TGTGCCATCAGTGTGGGACAGTCGGGAGACACCATATATTTT. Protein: CAISVGQSGDTIYF.